This T cell receptor beta chain was profiled in a study of cytomegalovirus exposure and HLA in healthy donors. V lost 2 bases to trimming and J lost 6 bases; unmatched junction nucleotides: 8. CDR3 length: 15 residues. CDR1 and CDR2 from the germline V gene are GTSNPN and SVGIG (reference sequence). With 60 Vbeta and 13 Jbeta primers, the PCR was carried out. Measured with immunoSEQ multiplex PCR; TCRdb has only the in-frame clones, and not every one. Here the sample spans roughly 140,000 clones, about 75% being singletons. The receptor was derived from a male donor in good health and CMV-seronegative. The genes are TRBV30 and TRBJ2-2, with 8 bases matching TRBD1. The sequenced sample was PBMCs. The CDR3 nucleotides are TGTGCCTGGAGTAGGGGACAGGTCATCCCCGGGGAGCTGTTTTTT. Protein product: CAWSRGQVIPGELFF.